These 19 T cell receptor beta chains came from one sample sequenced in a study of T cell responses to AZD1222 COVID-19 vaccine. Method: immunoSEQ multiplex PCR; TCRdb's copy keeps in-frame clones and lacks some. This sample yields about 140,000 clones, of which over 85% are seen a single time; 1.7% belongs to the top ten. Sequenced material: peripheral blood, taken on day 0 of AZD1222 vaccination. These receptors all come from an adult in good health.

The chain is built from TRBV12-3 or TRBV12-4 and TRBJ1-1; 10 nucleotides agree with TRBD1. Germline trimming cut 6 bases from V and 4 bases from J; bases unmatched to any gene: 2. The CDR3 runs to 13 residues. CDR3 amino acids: CASRRTGGTEAFF. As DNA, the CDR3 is TGTGCCAGCAGGCGGACAGGGGGCACTGAAGCTTTCTTT.

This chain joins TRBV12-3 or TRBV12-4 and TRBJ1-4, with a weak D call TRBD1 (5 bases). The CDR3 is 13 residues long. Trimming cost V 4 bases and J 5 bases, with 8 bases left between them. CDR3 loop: CASSSGRNEKLFF. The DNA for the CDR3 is TGTGCCAGCAGTTCGGGACGGAATGAAAAACTGTTTTTT.

The CDR3 is CASRDRVLGRGYTF. The CDR3 nucleotides are TGTGCCAGCAGGGACCGGGTCCTGGGACGTGGCTACACCTTC. The chain has TRBV7-9 and TRBJ1-2, with TRBD1 as a possible D gene (5 bases). This CDR3 comprises 14 residues. V was trimmed by 6 bases and J by 7 bases, leaving 18 bases between them. The germline V gene has CDR1 SEHNR and CDR2 FQNEAQ (reference sequence). Combining the CDR3 with reference TRBV7-9 and TRBJ1-2 gives the whole variable domain DTGVSQNPRHKITKRGQNVTFRCDPISEHNRLYWYRQTLGQGPEFLTYFQNEAQLEKSRLLSDRFSAERPKGSFSTLEIQRTEQGDSAMYLCASRDRVLGRGYTFGSGTRLTVV.

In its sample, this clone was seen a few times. The CDR3 nucleotides are TGTGCCAGCAGCGAACTAGGCAGGGCAAGCAATCAGCCCCAGCATTTT. It codes for CASSELGRASNQPQHF. The rearrangement joins TRBV2 to TRBJ1-5, with a tentative D call TRBD1 (5 bases). Germline V gene data show CDR1 as SNHLY and CDR2 as FYNNEI. Trimming pared 6 bases from V and 1 base from J, leaving 16 bases between. This CDR3 has 16 amino acids.

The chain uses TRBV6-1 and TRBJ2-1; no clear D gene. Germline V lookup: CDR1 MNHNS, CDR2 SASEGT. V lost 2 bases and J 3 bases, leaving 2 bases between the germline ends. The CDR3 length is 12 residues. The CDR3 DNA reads TGTGCCAGCAGTGAATACTACAATGAGCAGTTCTTC. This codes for CASSEYYNEQFF.

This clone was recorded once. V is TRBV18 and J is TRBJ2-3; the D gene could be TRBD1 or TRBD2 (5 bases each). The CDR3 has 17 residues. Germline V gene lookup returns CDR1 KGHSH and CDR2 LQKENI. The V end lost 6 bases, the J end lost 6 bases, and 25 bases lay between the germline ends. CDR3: CASSPNSGQLPGDTQYF. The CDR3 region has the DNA TGTGCCAGCTCCCCGAACAGCGGCCAACTCCCAGGGGATACGCAGTATTTT.

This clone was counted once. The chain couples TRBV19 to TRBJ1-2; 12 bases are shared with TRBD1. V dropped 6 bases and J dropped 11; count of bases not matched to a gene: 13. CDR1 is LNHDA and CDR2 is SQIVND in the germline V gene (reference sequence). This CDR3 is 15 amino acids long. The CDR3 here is CASRTAGQGAFVYTF. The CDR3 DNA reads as TGTGCCAGTAGAACAGCGGGACAGGGGGCCTTCGTGTACACCTTC. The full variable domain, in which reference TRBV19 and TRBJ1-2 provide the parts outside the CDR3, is DGGITQSPKYLFRKEGQNVTLSCEQNLNHDAMYWYRQDPGQGLRLIYYSQIVNDFQKGDIAEGYSVSREKKESFPLTVTSAQKNPTAFYLCASRTAGQGAFVYTFGSGTRLTVV.

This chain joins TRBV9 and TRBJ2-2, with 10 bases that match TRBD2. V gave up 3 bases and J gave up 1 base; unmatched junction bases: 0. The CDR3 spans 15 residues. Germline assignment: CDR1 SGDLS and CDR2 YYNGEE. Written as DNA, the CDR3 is TGTGCCAGCAGCGGGACTAGCGGGAACACCGGGGAGCTGTTTTTT. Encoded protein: CASSGTSGNTGELFF. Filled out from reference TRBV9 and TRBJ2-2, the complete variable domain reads DSGVTQTPKHLITATGQRVTLRCSPRSGDLSVYWYQQSLDQGLQFLIQYYNGEERAKGNILERFSAQQFPDLHSELNLSSLELGDSALYFCASSGTSGNTGELFFGEGSRLTVL.

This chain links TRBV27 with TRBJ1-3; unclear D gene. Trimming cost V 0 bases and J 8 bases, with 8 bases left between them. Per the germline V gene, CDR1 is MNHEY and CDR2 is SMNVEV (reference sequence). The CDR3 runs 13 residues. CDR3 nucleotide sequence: TGTGCCAGCAGTTTATCTAGGCGAGACACCATATATTTT. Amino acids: CASSLSRRDTIYF.

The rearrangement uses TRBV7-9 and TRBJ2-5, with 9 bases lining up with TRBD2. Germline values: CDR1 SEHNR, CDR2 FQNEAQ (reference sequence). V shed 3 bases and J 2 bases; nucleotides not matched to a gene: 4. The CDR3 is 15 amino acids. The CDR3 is CASSFPSGTQETQYF. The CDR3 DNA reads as TGTGCCAGCAGCTTCCCTAGCGGGACGCAAGAGACCCAGTACTTC.

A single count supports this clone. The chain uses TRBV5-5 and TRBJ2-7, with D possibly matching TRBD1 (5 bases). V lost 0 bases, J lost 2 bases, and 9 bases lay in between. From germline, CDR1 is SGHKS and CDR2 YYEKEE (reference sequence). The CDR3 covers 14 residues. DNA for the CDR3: TGTGCCAGCAGCTTGGGACAGAATCCCTACGAGCAGTACTTC. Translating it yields CASSLGQNPYEQYF.

CDR3: CASSLGQGLRVYGYTF. CDR3 bases: TGCGCCAGCAGCCTGGGACAGGGGCTGAGGGTCTATGGCTACACCTTC. The chain employs TRBV5-1 and TRBJ1-2, with 10 bases identical to TRBD1. Germline CDR1 and CDR2: SGHRS and YFSETQ. V lost 4 bases and J lost 4; bases outside the gene matches: 10. The CDR3 extends over 16 amino acids.

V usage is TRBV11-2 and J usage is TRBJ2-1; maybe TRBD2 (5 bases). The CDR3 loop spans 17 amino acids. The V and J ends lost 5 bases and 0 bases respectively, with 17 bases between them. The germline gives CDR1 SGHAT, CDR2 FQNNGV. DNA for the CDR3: TGTGCCAGCAGCCCCCGAGGGTCCGCGAGCTCCTACAATGAGCAGTTCTTC. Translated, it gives CASSPRGSASSYNEQFF.

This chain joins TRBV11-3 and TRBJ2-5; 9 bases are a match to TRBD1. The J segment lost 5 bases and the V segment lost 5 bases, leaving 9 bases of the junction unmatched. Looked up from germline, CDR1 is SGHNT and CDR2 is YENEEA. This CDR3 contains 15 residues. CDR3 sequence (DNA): TGTGCCAGCAGCGGGGGACAGGGCACAGGGGAGACCCAGTACTTC. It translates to CASSGGQGTGETQYF.

As DNA, the CDR3 is TGTGCCAGCAGTGCAGGGGGGAATCAGCCCCAGCATTTT. Protein sequence: CASSAGGNQPQHF. The chain carries TRBV5-6 and TRBJ1-5, with 7 bases matching TRBD1. Trimming took 5 bases from V and 4 from J; bases not matched to a gene: 3. The CDR3 spans 13 residues. CDR1 is SGHDT and CDR2 is YYEEEE in the germline V gene.

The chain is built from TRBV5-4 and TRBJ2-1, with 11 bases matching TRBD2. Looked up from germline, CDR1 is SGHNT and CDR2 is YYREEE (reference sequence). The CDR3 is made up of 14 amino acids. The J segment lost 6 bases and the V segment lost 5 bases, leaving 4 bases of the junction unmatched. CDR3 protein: CASRLAGGGNEQFF. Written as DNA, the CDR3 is TGTGCCAGCAGATTAGCGGGAGGGGGCAATGAGCAGTTCTTC.

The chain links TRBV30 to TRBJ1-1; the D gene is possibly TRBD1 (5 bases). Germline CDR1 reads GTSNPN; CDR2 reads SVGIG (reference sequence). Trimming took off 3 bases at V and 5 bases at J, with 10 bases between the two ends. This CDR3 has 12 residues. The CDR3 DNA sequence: TGTGCCTGGAGGCCAGGGTTTACTGAAGCTTTCTTT. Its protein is CAWRPGFTEAFF.

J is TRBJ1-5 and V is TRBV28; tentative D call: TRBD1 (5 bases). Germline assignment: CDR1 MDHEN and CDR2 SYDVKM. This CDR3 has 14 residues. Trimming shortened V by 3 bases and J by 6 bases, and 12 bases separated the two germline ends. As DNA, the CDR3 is TGTGCCAGCAGTTTCGCGGGGGGGAGTCAGCCCCAGCATTTT. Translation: CASSFAGGSQPQHF. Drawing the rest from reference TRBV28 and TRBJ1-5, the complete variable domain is DVKVTQSSRYLVKRTGEKVFLECVQDMDHENMFWYRQDPGLGLRLIYFSYDVKMKEKGDIPEGYSVSREKKERFSLILESASTNQTSMYLCASSFAGGSQPQHFGDGTRLSIL.

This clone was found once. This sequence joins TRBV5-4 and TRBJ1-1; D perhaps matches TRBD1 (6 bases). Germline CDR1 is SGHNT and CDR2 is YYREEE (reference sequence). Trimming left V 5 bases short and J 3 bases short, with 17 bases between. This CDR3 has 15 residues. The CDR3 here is CASRRARGIDTEAFF. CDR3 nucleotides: TGTGCCAGCAGGCGGGCCAGGGGAATTGACACTGAAGCTTTCTTT.